The 25 T cell receptor beta chains reported below all come from one sample, sequenced in a study of cytotoxic CD8 clonotypes in ibrutinib-treated CLL. Profiled with immunoSEQ multiplex PCR; TCRdb holds only in-frame clones, not every one. Of more than 200,000 clones listed, 60% to 80% are singletons. Sequences were derived from PBMCs, sampled after 12 months of ibrutinib treatment. The receptors were gathered from a human donor with chronic lymphocytic leukemia.

This chain uses TRBV7-3 with TRBJ2-1, with D uncertain. Trimming stripped 0 bases from V and 4 bases from J, with 10 bases between. This CDR3 comprises 15 residues. Per germline, CDR1 SGHTA and CDR2 FQGTGA. Written as DNA, the CDR3 is TGTGCCAGCAGCTTAACAGCCTCTACATACAATGAGCAGTTCTTC. It translates to CASSLTASTYNEQFF.

The chain links TRBV9 to TRBJ1-6; no definite D call. The CDR3 runs 15 residues. Germline V lookup: CDR1 SGDLS, CDR2 YYNGEE. The germline V and J ends were trimmed by 3 bases and 0 bases, with 7 bases remaining between them. CDR3 sequence (DNA): TGTGCCAGCAGCGGGCAGAGCTCCTATAATTCACCCCTCCACTTT. This translates into CASSGQSSYNSPLHF.

This clone was seen only a few times. CDR3 residues: CASSPDRVWDNEQFF. CDR3 DNA sequence: TGTGCCAGTAGTCCGGACAGGGTGTGGGACAATGAGCAGTTCTTC. The chain employs TRBV19 and TRBJ2-1; 8 positions agree with TRBD1. This CDR3 is 15 amino acids long. CDR1 is LNHDA and CDR2 is SQIVND in the germline V gene (reference sequence). Losses at the gene ends were 5 bases for V and 5 bases for J; bases not matched to a gene: 8.

This clone turned up a few times. The V gene is TRBV4-1, the J gene TRBJ2-5; a possible D gene is TRBD1 (5 bases). Germline V gene sequence: CDR1 MGHRA, CDR2 YSYEKL. The CDR3 contains 13 residues. Trimming left V 4 bases short and J 5 bases short, with 11 bases between. The CDR3 DNA reads as TGCGCCAGCAGCCCGGCCCCAGGGGAGACCCAGTACTTC. It encodes CASSPAPGETQYF.

In its sample, this clone was seen a few times. The V call is TRBV6-6, the J call TRBJ2-7; 7 nucleotides align to TRBD2. The germline gives CDR1 MNHNY, CDR2 SVGAGI (reference sequence). The junction had 11 bases not matched to a gene; V was cut back by 7 bases and J by 2 bases. The CDR3 length is 15 residues. This CDR3 is CASTGPGGATYEQYF. The CDR3 nucleotides read TGTGCCAGCACGGGACCGGGAGGAGCCACCTACGAGCAGTACTTC.

Written as DNA, the CDR3 is TGTGCCAGCAGCCAATACCCGGACGGGGACTCCTACGAGCAGTACTTC. It encodes CASSQYPDGDSYEQYF. The V and J genes are TRBV7-9 and TRBJ2-7; D is possibly TRBD2 (5 bases). Germline loops: CDR1 SEHNR, CDR2 FQNEAQ (reference sequence). This CDR3 region has 16 residues. V was trimmed by 5 bases and J by 0 bases, leaving 17 bases between them.

The V call is TRBV9, the J call TRBJ2-7; the D gene is possibly TRBD1 (6 bases). The germline V gene encodes CDR1 SGDLS and CDR2 YYNGEE. V gave up 3 bases and J gave up 1 base, with 20 bases separating them. The CDR3 is made up of 17 amino acids. Written as DNA, the CDR3 is TGTGCCAGCAGCGCCGTTCCCGGGACAAGGGATTCCTACGAGCAGTACTTC. Amino acids: CASSAVPGTRDSYEQYF. Together with reference TRBV9 and TRBJ2-7, the CDR3 gives the full variable domain: DSGVTQTPKHLITATGQRVTLRCSPRSGDLSVYWYQQSLDQGLQFLIQYYNGEERAKGNILERFSAQQFPDLHSELNLSSLELGDSALYFCASSAVPGTRDSYEQYFGPGTRLTVT.

The rearrangement uses TRBV19 and TRBJ1-5; D is perhaps TRBD1 (5 bases). Deletions cut 5 bases from V and 0 bases from J, with 29 bases between. CDR1 is LNHDA, CDR2 SQIVND, per germline (reference sequence). The CDR3 sequence is 21 residues long. The CDR3 reads CASSHRPTIGTDVYSNQPQHF. Here the CDR3 DNA reads TGTGCCAGTAGTCACCGACCAACCATCGGGACGGATGTTTATAGCAATCAGCCCCAGCATTTT. The variable domain in full, completed from reference TRBV19 and TRBJ1-5, reads DGGITQSPKYLFRKEGQNVTLSCEQNLNHDAMYWYRQDPGQGLRLIYYSQIVNDFQKGDIAEGYSVSREKKESFPLTVTSAQKNPTAFYLCASSHRPTIGTDVYSNQPQHFGDGTRLSIL.

This clone was picked up a small number of times. The gene calls are TRBV9 and TRBJ1-3; D not certain. The germline V and J ends were trimmed by 0 bases and 8 bases, with 12 bases remaining between them. This CDR3 is built from 14 residues. Looked up from germline, CDR1 is SGDLS and CDR2 is YYNGEE. The CDR3 is CASSVDLGADTIYF. The CDR3 bases are TGTGCCAGCAGCGTAGACCTGGGCGCGGACACCATATATTTT.

The rearrangement uses TRBV6-5 and TRBJ1-1; weak D call: TRBD1 (6 bases). Germline V gene lookup returns CDR1 MNHEY and CDR2 SVGAGI. V lost 5 bases and J lost 9, with 13 bases in between. CDR3 length: 12 amino acids. The DNA for the CDR3 is TGTGCCAGCAGTCCTCCGACAGGAAAAGCTTTCTTT. Protein sequence: CASSPPTGKAFF.

The J gene is TRBJ2-3, the V gene TRBV6-4, with 9 bases lining up with TRBD2. The germline gives CDR1 MRHNA, CDR2 SNTAGT. The length of the CDR3 is 15 residues. The V gene end was trimmed by 4 bases and the J gene end by 1 base; junction bases not matched to a gene: 3. The CDR3 nucleotides are TGTGCCAGCAGTGTGGCTAGCGGGGGCACAGATACGCAGTATTTT. Protein: CASSVASGGTDTQYF.

In regard to this clone: This sample includes further DNA sequences coding for the same CDR3. The rearrangement links TRBV19 to TRBJ2-1, with unresolved D. V was pared by 3 bases and J by 7 bases, with 7 bases between. Germline V gives CDR1 LNHDA, CDR2 SQIVND (reference sequence). This CDR3 is 12 amino acids long. CDR3 region: CASSIRSNEQFF. In DNA form, the CDR3 reads TGTGCCAGTAGTATCCGTTCTAATGAGCAGTTCTTC. The complete variable domain, with remaining parts taken from reference TRBV19 and TRBJ2-1, reads DGGITQSPKYLFRKEGQNVTLSCEQNLNHDAMYWYRQDPGQGLRLIYYSQIVNDFQKGDIAEGYSVSREKKESFPLTVTSAQKNPTAFYLCASSIRSNEQFFGPGTRLTVL.

The rearrangement links TRBV18 to TRBJ2-3; possibly TRBD2 for D (5 bases). The CDR3 length is 13 residues. CDR1 is KGHSH, CDR2 LQKENI, per germline. The V end was cut by 0 bases, the J end by 5 bases, with 6 bases between. As DNA, the CDR3 is TGTGCCAGCTCACCACCGGGAGTAGATACGCAGTATTTT. It is translated as CASSPPGVDTQYF. Looking up the rest from reference TRBV18 and TRBJ2-3 gives the full variable domain: NAGVMQNPRHLVRRRGQEARLRCSPMKGHSHVYWYRQLPEEGLKFMVYLQKENIIDESGMPKERFSAEFPKEGPSILRIQQVVRGDSAAYFCASSPPGVDTQYFGPGTRLTVL.

The rearrangement links TRBV21-1 to TRBJ2-7; no DNA check was done on the table's D call, TRBD2. TRBV21-1 is a documented pseudogene. CDR3 length equals 12 residues. CDR3 region: CASHGGEDEQYF. The DNA of the CDR3 is TGTGCCAGCCACGGCGGGGAGGACGAGCAGTACTTC.

The chain recombines TRBV2 with TRBJ2-7; unclear D gene. V lost 7 bases and J lost 3, with 4 bases in between. CDR3 length: 10 amino acids. From germline, CDR1 is SNHLY and CDR2 FYNNEI. CDR3 nucleotides: TGTGCCAGCACGGACTACGAGCAGTACTTC. It encodes CASTDYEQYF.

This clone was seen a few times. The chain recombines TRBV15 with TRBJ2-3; 10 bases map to TRBD2. This CDR3 is built from 18 residues. Trimming removed 3 bases from V and 1 base from J; junction bases left unmatched: 10. Germline V gives CDR1 LNHNV, CDR2 YYDKDF (reference sequence). CDR3 region: CATSSNSGGAYGTDTQYF. CDR3 DNA: TGTGCCACCAGCAGTAACAGCGGGGGGGCCTACGGCACAGATACGCAGTATTTT. Looking up the rest from reference TRBV15 and TRBJ2-3 gives the full variable domain: DAMVIQNPRYQVTQFGKPVTLSCSQTLNHNVMYWYQQKSSQAPKLLFHYYDKDFNNEADTPDNFQSRRPNTSFCFLDIRSPGLGDTAMYLCATSSNSGGAYGTDTQYFGPGTRLTVL.

The J gene is TRBJ2-3, the V gene TRBV15; no reliable D call. CDR3 length: 14 residues. From germline, CDR1 is LNHNV and CDR2 YYDKDF (reference sequence). The ends were cut back, 0 bases at V and 7 bases at J, with 11 bases in the middle. The CDR3 DNA reads TGTGCCACCAGCAGAGAAGGTATCGAGAATACGCAGTATTTT. It translates to CATSREGIENTQYF.

The chain combines TRBV19 with TRBJ2-1, with D tentatively TRBD2 (6 bases). Trimming stripped 6 bases from V and 3 bases from J, with 15 bases between. This CDR3 has 15 residues. The germline V gene encodes CDR1 LNHDA and CDR2 SQIVND (reference sequence). CDR3 residues: CASSDGPGVYNEQFF. In DNA form, the CDR3 reads TGTGCCAGTAGCGACGGCCCGGGGGTCTACAATGAGCAGTTCTTC.

The rearrangement links TRBV29-1 to TRBJ1-1, with 7 bases identical to TRBD1. CDR3 length: 13 residues. Germline CDR1 SQVTM, CDR2 ANQGSEA. The J segment lost 1 base and the V segment lost 3 bases, leaving 2 bases of the junction unmatched. The CDR3, as DNA: TGCAGCGTTGACCCAGGGGGGAACACTGAAGCTTTCTTT. Its translation is CSVDPGGNTEAFF.

V usage is TRBV2 and J usage is TRBJ1-5; D gene ambiguous. Trimming took 9 bases from V and 3 from J, leaving 9 bases between them. CDR1 and CDR2 from the germline V gene are SNHLY and FYNNEI. The CDR3 spans 12 residues. The CDR3 loop is CASQGDNQPQHF. CDR3 in DNA: TGTGCCAGTCAAGGCGACAATCAGCCCCAGCATTTT.

The chain couples TRBV7-9 to TRBJ2-3; weak D call: TRBD2 (6 bases). The CDR3 sequence is 16 residues long. V was trimmed by 0 bases and J by 6 bases, leaving 16 bases between them. In germline, CDR1 is SEHNR, CDR2 FQNEAQ (reference sequence). The CDR3, as DNA: TGTGCCAGCAGCTTAGCCACCGGGACGGAGGGGGATACGCAGTATTTT. Protein: CASSLATGTEGDTQYF.

A word on this clone: Other DNA sequences from this sample encode an identical CDR3 as well. The rearrangement links TRBV19 to TRBJ1-2; D is unclear. Deletions cut 3 bases from V and 1 base from J, with 6 bases between. CDR3 length: 13 residues. The V gene's germline CDR1 is LNHDA and CDR2 SQIVND (reference sequence). The CDR3 loop reads CASSISSNYGYTF. The CDR3 bases are TGTGCCAGTAGTATCTCCAGTAACTATGGCTACACCTTC.

The chain is built from TRBV27 and TRBJ1-1; 8 bases fit TRBD1. Germline V CDR1 and CDR2: MNHEY, SMNVEV (reference sequence). V lost 2 bases, J lost 5 bases, and 1 base stayed unmatched. The length of the CDR3 is 13 residues. DNA of the CDR3: TGTGCCAGCAGTTTAAACAGGGGGACTGAAGCTTTCTTT. Translated: CASSLNRGTEAFF.

The CDR3 loop reads CASSQDESNQPQHF. For the CDR3, the DNA is TGTGCCAGCAGCCAAGATGAGAGCAATCAGCCCCAGCATTTT. This chain uses TRBV4-2 with TRBJ1-5; no reliable D call. The CDR3 has 14 amino acids. Trimming cost V 0 bases and J 1 base, with 4 bases left between them. Germline V lookup: CDR1 LGHNA, CDR2 YNFKEQ.

This clone came up a few times. The gene calls are TRBV9 and TRBJ1-2, with TRBD1 identical over 7 bases. Germline CDR1 reads SGDLS; CDR2 reads YYNGEE. CDR3 length equals 14 residues. Germline trimming cut 4 bases from V and 0 bases from J; bases unmatched to any gene: 3. CDR3 in DNA: TGTGCCAGCAGCACGGGACAGTCTAACTATGGCTACACCTTC. Translating it yields CASSTGQSNYGYTF.